A single sample gave rise to the 3 T cell receptor beta chains below, sequenced in a study of blood T cell repertoires in COVID-19. The protocol was immunoSEQ multiplex PCR, while the TCRdb copy is restricted to in-frame clones and leaves out a portion. The sample holds about 49,000 clones; approximately 81% are singletons and the top ten take 20% to 25%. Sequenced: peripheral blood. Receptors were obtained from an elderly woman with COVID-19, enrolled during active disease.

This chain connects TRBV30 to TRBJ1-1, with D maybe TRBD1 (6 bases). Trimming pared 1 base from V and 11 bases from J, leaving 17 bases between. The CDR3 is 13 residues long. Germline CDR1 is GTSNPN and CDR2 is SVGIG (reference sequence). Here the CDR3 reads CAWSADRAFMAFF. CDR3 sequence (DNA): TGTGCCTGGAGTGCGGACAGAGCTTTTATGGCTTTCTTT. The full variable domain, its missing parts supplied by reference TRBV30 and TRBJ1-1, is SQTIHQWPATLVQPVGSPLSLECTVEGTSNPNLYWYRQAAGRGLQLLFYSVGIGQISSEVPQNLSASRPQDRQFILSSKKLLLSDSGFYLCAWSADRAFMAFFGQGTRLTVV.

The chain carries TRBV5-1 and TRBJ2-5, with a possible D match to TRBD2 (6 bases). CDR3 length: 16 residues. V lost 0 bases and J lost 3, with 15 bases in between. The germline gives CDR1 SGHRS, CDR2 YFSETQ. The CDR3 spells CASSLGPGDGEETQYF. CDR3 DNA sequence: TGCGCCAGCAGCTTGGGACCGGGAGATGGAGAAGAGACCCAGTACTTC.

The V gene is TRBV9, the J gene TRBJ2-1, with TRBD1 matching over 10 bases. The germline gives CDR1 SGDLS, CDR2 YYNGEE. V trimming: 4 bases; J trimming: 5 bases; junction bases outside the gene matches: 6. The CDR3 totals 15 residues. This chain's CDR3 is CASSLRDRGNNEQFF. As DNA, the CDR3 is TGTGCCAGCAGCCTCCGGGACAGGGGCAACAATGAGCAGTTCTTC.